The T cell receptor (beta chain) described here comes from a study of follicular helper T cells after annual influenza vaccination. Study observations and caveats: Most later recoveries of Day 7 ICOS+CD38+ clones were ICOS-CD38- cTfh. ICOS+CD38+ cTfh clonality change tracked circulating plasmablast frequency change.

The time point is: 2015-2016 season, 7 days after influenza vaccination. Only in-frame clones appear in the TCRdb table, and some are missing; sequencing was by immunoSEQ multiplex PCR. The sample contains 8,500 to 11,000 clones, around four fifths of which appear only once. Trimming took 5 bases from V and 2 from J; bases not matched to a gene: 2. From germline, CDR1 is MNHEY and CDR2 SMNVEV (reference sequence). This CDR3 is built from 13 residues. In the case of this clone: Antigen: not known.

This chain joins TRBV27 and TRBJ1-2; 7 nucleotides agree with TRBD1. This receptor was identified in an adult who received the influenza vaccine. The sequenced sample was CXCR5- memory CD4+ T cells sorted from blood, obtained 7 days after influenza vaccination. CDR3 DNA: TGTGCCAGCAGTCCGACAGGGAACTATGGCTACACCTTC. Translation gives CASSPTGNYGYTF.